The 15 T cell receptor beta chains listed next were all sequenced from one sample in a study of T cells in Graves' hyperthyroidism and ophthalmopathy. Amplification of TCR beta CDR3 regions was performed using RNA transcripts as template. An initial round of RT-PCR targeting the TCR CDR3 relied on the HTBI primer set. TCRdb used MiXCR to reprocess the multiplex PCR reads, holding one entry per CDR3 protein. The data show around 110,000 distinct CDR3 sequences, 15% to 20% seen once. Input material: blood. These receptors all come from a woman aged 50 to 60 with Graves' hyperthyroidism.

This clonotype was seen many times. This sequence joins TRBV10-3 and TRBJ2-7, with 7 bases fitting TRBD1. Germline CDR1 reads ENHRY; CDR2 reads SYGVKD. This CDR3 spans 11 amino acids. The trim removed 9 bases at V and 7 bases at J, leaving 6 bases unmatched. The CDR3 bases are TGTGCCATACGACAGGGTGAAGAGCAGTACTTC. Its protein product is CAIRQGEEQYF.

This clonotype was detected ten times or more. This chain links TRBV4-1 with TRBJ2-3, with unresolved D. CDR3 length: 15 amino acids. The V and J ends lost 8 bases and 1 base respectively, with 16 bases between them. The germline gives CDR1 MGHRA, CDR2 YSYEKL. CDR3 loop: CASSPPHGGTDTQYF. CDR3 coding DNA: TGCGCCAGCTCGCCCCCCCACGGCGGCACAGATACGCAGTATTTT.

This clonotype came up a few times. This CDR3 is CSARGGEHGYTF. The CDR3 nucleotides are TGCAGTGCTAGGGGAGGGGAACATGGCTACACCTTC. V gene TRBV20-1 combines with J gene TRBJ1-2, with D possibly matching TRBD1 (5 bases). Per the germline V gene, CDR1 is DFQATT and CDR2 is SNEGSKA (reference sequence). The CDR3 is 12 amino acids. Trimming removed 3 bases from V and 6 bases from J, with 11 bases in between.

This clonotype showed up many times. V and J are TRBV7-2 and TRBJ1-3; 9 positions match TRBD1. CDR3 length equals 15 residues. Germline V lookup: CDR1 SGHTA, CDR2 FQGNSA. V lost 1 base, J lost 4 bases, and 2 bases stayed unmatched. CDR3 loop: CASSLDRGPGNTIYF. The CDR3 DNA reads as TGTGCCAGCAGCTTAGACAGGGGGCCCGGAAACACCATATATTTT.

The CDR3 nucleotides read TGTGCCAGCATTAGACTAGCGGGAGGGCGCAATGAGCAGTTCTTC. This sequence encodes CASIRLAGGRNEQFF. The chain joins TRBV2 to TRBJ2-1; 14 bases agree with TRBD2. CDR1 is SNHLY and CDR2 is FYNNEI in the germline V gene. V trimming: 7 bases; J trimming: 6 bases; junction bases outside the gene matches: 5. This CDR3 spans 15 amino acids.

There are a few counts of this clonotype. The V and J genes are TRBV19 and TRBJ2-7; 8 bases line up with TRBD1. V shed 4 bases and J 5 bases; nucleotides not matched to a gene: 4. The CDR3 is made up of 13 amino acids. The germline gives CDR1 LNHDA, CDR2 SQIVND (reference sequence). The CDR3 DNA reads as TGTGCCAGTAGTACCGGACAGGGTCACGAGCAGTACTTC. This gives the protein CASSTGQGHEQYF.

V is TRBV19 and J is TRBJ1-1; D is unclear. Germline CDR1 and CDR2: LNHDA and SQIVND (reference sequence). This CDR3 spans 13 amino acids. Trimming took off 5 bases at V and 7 bases at J, with 14 bases between the two ends. CDR3 DNA sequence: TGTGCCAGTAGTGTAGTAGTCGGGTATGAAGCTTTCTTT. Protein product: CASSVVVGYEAFF.

This clonotype was observed a handful of times. The rearrangement links TRBV18 to TRBJ2-3; TRBD2 aligns across 7 bases. This CDR3 spans 15 amino acids. J was trimmed by 2 bases and V by 3 bases; bases with no gene match: 5. Germline V gene lookup returns CDR1 KGHSH and CDR2 LQKENI. Here the CDR3 DNA reads TGTGCCAGCTCACCCCGGGGGGACCACACAGATACGCAGTATTTT. Its translation: CASSPRGDHTDTQYF.

This clonotype was observed many times. This chain links TRBV12-3 or TRBV12-4 with TRBJ2-5, with 10 nucleotides matching TRBD2. The CDR3 contains 14 residues. V lost 3 bases and J lost 4; bases outside the gene matches: 2. CDR3 in amino acids: CASSFLAGVETQYF. The CDR3 DNA follows: TGTGCCAGCAGTTTCCTAGCGGGAGTAGAGACCCAGTACTTC.

The gene calls are TRBV12-3 or TRBV12-4 and TRBJ2-5; D call uncertain. Trimming stripped 3 bases from V and 9 bases from J, with 14 bases between. This CDR3 has 13 amino acids. CDR3 nucleotide sequence: TGTGCCAGCAGTTTGACGGGTAGAATCTCCCAGTACTTC. Translation: CASSLTGRISQYF.

This clonotype was recorded at least ten times. The chain is built from TRBV6-1 and TRBJ1-2, with D possibly TRBD1 on 5 matching bases. CDR3 length equals 14 residues. V dropped 5 bases and J dropped 2 bases, with 12 bases sitting between them. Germline V gene sequence: CDR1 MNHNS, CDR2 SASEGT. CDR3 residues: CASSYVGGNYGYTF. In DNA form, the CDR3 reads TGTGCCAGCAGTTACGTGGGGGGGAACTATGGCTACACCTTC.

At least ten counts were recorded for this clonotype. V is TRBV7-9 and J is TRBJ2-4; D is unresolved. Germline V lookup: CDR1 SEHNR, CDR2 FQNEAQ (reference sequence). V dropped 1 base and J dropped 5 bases, with 9 bases sitting between them. This CDR3 is 14 amino acids long. The DNA of the CDR3 is TGTGCCAGCAGCTTAGTTGATTCAGAAAACATTCAGTACTTC. It yields the protein CASSLVDSENIQYF.

This clonotype has a count of ten or more. The V gene is TRBV28, the J gene TRBJ1-4; maybe TRBD1 (6 bases). V lost 3 bases to trimming and J lost 5 bases, with 10 bases between them. From germline, CDR1 is MDHEN and CDR2 SYDVKM. The CDR3 is 14 residues long. CDR3 sequence reads: CASSLWGQNEKLFF. DNA for the CDR3: TGTGCCAGCAGTTTGTGGGGGCAGAATGAAAAACTGTTTTTT.

This clonotype was seen repeatedly, ten times or more. The chain uses TRBV5-1 and TRBJ2-7, with 8 positions matching TRBD2. The length of the CDR3 is 14 residues. CDR1 is SGHRS and CDR2 is YFSETQ in the germline V gene. With 5 bases clipped from V and 7 bases from J, the junction kept 11 bases outside the gene matches. The CDR3 protein is CASREGTSRIEQYF. The CDR3 nucleotides are TGCGCCAGCAGGGAAGGGACTAGTCGGATAGAGCAGTACTTC.

This clonotype was seen only a few times. The rearrangement links TRBV19 to TRBJ2-2; 8 bases align to TRBD1. The ends lost 10 bases at V and 3 bases at J; junction bases unmatched: 7. Per the germline V gene, CDR1 is LNHDA and CDR2 is SQIVND (reference sequence). The CDR3 is 14 amino acids. This CDR3 is CATQDRADTGELFF. CDR3 nucleotide sequence: TGTGCCACCCAGGACAGGGCGGACACCGGGGAGCTGTTTTTT.